A selection of T cell receptor beta chains follows, all from one sample in a study of blood T cell repertoires in COVID-19. Sequencing was performed with immunoSEQ multiplex PCR; in TCRdb, only in-frame clones are kept and a portion is missing. The sample yields roughly 110,000 clones, roughly 90% seen once. The sample taken for sequencing was peripheral blood. The receptors were gathered from a man between 40 and 49 years old with active or convalescent COVID-19. The conserved cysteine and the conserved F or W are not part of the CDR3 here. Fields, in order: V gene, clone size, D gene, J gene, CDR3 protein. The D gene is left open where the match is weak. Clone size, where shown, is once, few, many, or a class for clones that have expanded.

>TRBV25-1|-|TRBD2|TRBJ2-1
ASSDWTSGSQGEQF
>TRBV5-4|-|-|TRBJ1-5
ASSSEQGPNQPQH
>TRBV28|once|TRBD2|TRBJ2-5
ASSLAGGWETQY
>TRBV10-1|once|-|TRBJ1-3
ASKPSGRGNTIY
>TRBV7-2|-|-|TRBJ1-5
ASSLGAGSYSNQPQH
>TRBV28|-|TRBD2|TRBJ2-1
ASIEAGGPIEQF
>TRBV15|-|TRBD1|TRBJ1-2
ATSRDRIPGQKTGYT
>TRBV4-3|-|TRBD2|TRBJ2-1
ASSQAGLAGHEQF
>TRBV7-2|-|TRBD2|TRBJ2-1
ASRRAGPEQF
>TRBV7-9|-|TRBD1|TRBJ1-2
ASLNLLDRRSYGYT
>TRBV10-3|-|-|TRBJ2-5
AISDRHGGQETQY
>TRBV18|-|TRBD2|TRBJ2-1
ASSVAGVTYNEQF
>TRBV9|once|-|TRBJ1-2
ASSGLKGYT
>TRBV10-3|-|TRBD1|TRBJ1-6
AISEGGTAFSPLH
>TRBV14|-|-|TRBJ2-5
ASSHRGRGQETQY
>TRBV28|-|-|TRBJ1-5
ASTFAVGNQPQH
>TRBV11-1|-|-|TRBJ2-2
ASSLVSLTGELF
>TRBV19|-|-|TRBJ2-7
ASSIDGGGYEQY
>TRBV6-4|-|-|TRBJ1-1
ASSDGGTEAF
>TRBV9|once|-|TRBJ1-6
ASSVDQASTPLH
>TRBV11-2|-|TRBD2|TRBJ2-7
ASSLEGLAGQQY
>TRBV28|few|-|TRBJ1-2
ASSMTANYGYT
>TRBV6-5|-|TRBD1|TRBJ2-1
ASRGDRGSYNEQF
>TRBV6-1|-|TRBD2|TRBJ2-7
ASSERPLAGVYEQY
>TRBV18|-|-|TRBJ1-2
ASSPPLGRNHASSYT
>TRBV6-6|-|-|TRBJ2-5
ASSYSEVPSETQY